This T cell receptor (beta chain) was documented in a study of blood T cell repertoires in COVID-19. Study summary: Spain, Italy and the United States supplied samples that represented acute and convalescent COVID-19.

The data were produced by immunoSEQ multiplex PCR, yet TCRdb's version contains in-frame clones alone and is incomplete. This table has around 140,000 clones, roughly two thirds appearing once. Sequenced input: peripheral blood. The receptor comes from a woman between 70 and 85 years old with acute or convalescent COVID-19.

The CDR3, as DNA: TGTGCCAGCCTCTATATTGCGGGGGGCACCGGGGAGCTGTTTTTT. This sequence encodes CASLYIAGGTGELFF. This sequence joins TRBV28 and TRBJ2-2, with 8 nucleotides matching TRBD2. From germline, CDR1 is MDHEN and CDR2 SYDVKM. V was pared by 8 bases and J by 4 bases, with 9 bases of the junction left unmatched. This CDR3 has 15 residues.